One sample yielded the 7 T cell receptor beta chains listed below, sequenced in a study of tumor-infiltrating lymphocytes in primary liver carcinoma. Bulk tissue was left unsorted, and RNA and DNA were co-extracted from roughly 20-30 mg of it. Total RNA (roughly 530 ng) served as template for TCR beta cDNA synthesis primed by a constant-region primer. Amplification in three nested multiplex PCR rounds with slightly modified ARM-PCR gave rise to TCR beta libraries. Use of TRBV1-TRBV30 forward primers with a C-beta reverse primer characterized the first two PCR rounds, which lasted about 9 cycles each. MiXCR was run by TCRdb on the multiplex PCR reads, yielding one entry per CDR3 protein. The repertoire has around 120,000 distinct CDR3 sequences, around 70% of them found once; the top ten carry over 7.5%. Source material: tumor-adjacent normal liver tissue. The receptor source for this set is a woman aged 60 to 75 with primary liver carcinoma and hepatitis B virus infection.

As concerns this clonotype: Just one base apart from a much larger clone, this may be a read error. The chain recombines TRBV7-9 with TRBJ2-7; D is uncertain. Germline CDR1 and CDR2: SEHNR and FQNEAQ (reference sequence). The CDR3 length is 13 residues. V lost 4 bases and J 0 bases, leaving 7 bases between the germline ends. The DNA for the CDR3 is TGTGCCAGCAGCTCCCTGATCTCCTACGAGCAGTACTTC. It encodes CASSSLISYEQYF.

On this clonotype: The DNA is left out, because the CDR3 cannot be placed on it with certainty; the CDR3 is given as TCRdb lists it. This sequence joins TRBV29-1 and TRBJ2-2; the table's D gene call, TRBD2, was not cross checked with the DNA. Counting both end residues, the CDR3 totals 18 amino acids. Germline CDR1 SQVTM, CDR2 ANQGSEA. This chain's CDR3 is CSVETPRTSGRYTCELFF.

Of note for this clonotype: The CDR3 does not close with the conserved phenylalanine or tryptophan, likely indicating a read error. No DNA is shown, since the ends of the CDR3 on it are uncertain; the CDR3 is the one TCRdb lists. This chain links TRBV28 with TRBJ2-1. The CDR3 spans 11 amino acids, including both terminal residues. Germline V gives CDR1 MDHEN, CDR2 SYDVKM. The CDR3: CVSSLVHERFI.

In its sample, this clonotype was seen many times. CDR3 region: CSKGLRGTSGNYNEQFF. DNA for the CDR3: TGCAGCAAGGGACTCAGAGGGACTAGCGGGAACTACAATGAGCAGTTCTTC. The chain combines TRBV29-1 with TRBJ2-1; 13 bases align to TRBD2. Per germline, CDR1 SQVTM and CDR2 ANQGSEA. V lost 8 bases, J lost 3 bases, and 13 bases stayed unmatched. The CDR3 runs to 17 residues.

This clonotype appeared once. This rearrangement joins TRBV13 to TRBJ2-4; 9 bases line up with TRBD1. Trimming at V came to 7 bases and at J to 3 bases, leaving 13 bases not matched to a gene. There are 17 residues in the CDR3. Germline V gene data show CDR1 as PRHDT and CDR2 as FYEKMQ (reference sequence). CDR3 bases: TGTGCCAGCAACCTCAGACAGGGGGTGGAAGTCAAAAACATTCAGTACTTC. Residues: CASNLRQGVEVKNIQYF.

Regarding this clonotype: A read error may explain this, as a much larger clone is one base away. V usage is TRBV9 and J usage is TRBJ1-1; a possible D gene is TRBD1 (6 bases). The CDR3 spans 14 residues. Looked up from germline, CDR1 is SGDLS and CDR2 is YYNGEE. The V end was cut by 4 bases, the J end by 4 bases, with 14 bases between. The CDR3 reads CASSTRDTCTEAFF. The CDR3, as DNA: TGTGCCAGCAGCACCCGGGACACTTGCACTGAAGCTTTCTTT.

There are many counts of this clonotype. The rearrangement joins TRBV10-3 to TRBJ2-7; TRBD1 matches at 7 bases. There are 14 residues in the CDR3. Germline CDR1 ENHRY, CDR2 SYGVKD. V gave up 6 bases and J gave up 0 bases; unmatched junction bases: 5. CDR3 bases: TGTGCCATCAGCCCGGACAGGTACTCCTACGAGCAGTACTTC. Protein sequence: CAISPDRYSYEQYF.